A single sample is the source of the 9 T cell receptor beta chains below, sequenced in a study of CD8 T cells in Susac syndrome. cDNA came from approximately 0.5 to 1 ug RNA primed by random hexamers. One entry per CDR3 protein results from TCRdb running MiXCR on the immunoSEQ multiplex PCR reads. The table shows about 80,000 distinct CDR3 sequences, with about 94% occurring only once. The sample taken for sequencing was CD8+ T cells from PBMCs. The receptors originated from a human donor in good health.

The V and J genes are TRBV5-1 and TRBJ1-2, with 9 bases matching TRBD1. Trimming took 2 bases from V and 8 from J; bases not matched to a gene: 10. The CDR3 totals 15 residues. Germline CDR1 reads SGHRS; CDR2 reads YFSETQ. CDR3 in DNA: TGCGCCAGCAGCTTCCCCCGGACAGGGGATGGCGGCTACACCTTC. It codes for CASSFPRTGDGGYTF.

The J gene is TRBJ2-7, the V gene TRBV7-8; no reliable D call. Germline V gene sequence: CDR1 SGHVS, CDR2 FQNEAQ. The CDR3 is 13 residues long. Trimming stripped 3 bases from V and 4 bases from J, with 10 bases between. The CDR3 loop is CASSFDPEYEQYV. CDR3 sequence (DNA): TGTGCCAGCAGCTTTGACCCGGAATACGAGCAGTACGTC.

A single count supports this clonotype. The CDR3: CASSLNWVRSTDTQYF. For the CDR3, the DNA is TGTGCCAGCAGCTTAAATTGGGTGAGGAGCACAGATACGCAGTATTTT. The genes are TRBV7-8 and TRBJ2-3; unclear D gene. Trimming pared 2 bases from V and 0 bases from J, leaving 12 bases between. CDR3 length equals 16 residues. Germline CDR1 SGHVS, CDR2 FQNEAQ.

The chain carries TRBV20-1 and TRBJ1-1, with D perhaps matching TRBD1 (5 bases). This CDR3 contains 18 residues. From germline, CDR1 is DFQATT and CDR2 SNEGSKA (reference sequence). V was trimmed by 1 base and J by 0 bases, leaving 21 bases between them. DNA for the CDR3: TGCAGTGCTAGAGGAACAGGATCTCACGCCGTTATGAACACTGAAGCTTTCTTT. Protein sequence: CSARGTGSHAVMNTEAFF.

This chain uses TRBV19 with TRBJ2-1; D is unresolved. Germline-derived CDR1 and CDR2 are LNHDA and SQIVND (reference sequence). The CDR3 spans 13 residues. Trimming took off 3 bases at V and 5 bases at J, with 8 bases between the two ends. The CDR3 DNA reads as TGTGCCAGTAGTATCGGTAGGGACAATGAGCAGTTCTTC. It specifies CASSIGRDNEQFF.

This clonotype was recorded once. This chain links TRBV27 with TRBJ2-3, with D perhaps matching TRBD2 (7 bases). Germline CDR1 reads MNHEY; CDR2 reads SMNVEV (reference sequence). Trimming removed 3 bases at V and 2 bases at J, with 15 bases between. The CDR3 covers 16 residues. The CDR3 DNA sequence: TGTGCCAGCAGTTTGGTGAGGGGGGGGCACACAGATACGCAGTATTTT. This translates into CASSLVRGGHTDTQYF.

The chain combines TRBV5-1 with TRBJ1-2; no firm D call. Deletions cut 7 bases from V and 8 bases from J, with 15 bases between. Germline V lookup: CDR1 SGHRS, CDR2 YFSETQ. This CDR3 region has 12 residues. The CDR3 DNA sequence: TGCGCCAGCTTGGACTTCGTGGGCGGCTACACCTTC. This translates into CASLDFVGGYTF. The full variable domain, completed using reference TRBV5-1 and TRBJ1-2, is KAGVTQTPRYLIKTRGQQVTLSCSPISGHRSVSWYQQTPGQGLQFLFEYFSETQRNKGNFPGRFSGRQFSNSRSEMNVSTLELGDSALYLCASLDFVGGYTFGSGTRLTVV.

This clonotype was seen only a few times. V is TRBV7-6 and J is TRBJ1-2; D possibly corresponds to TRBD1 (5 bases). The length of the CDR3 is 13 residues. In germline, CDR1 is SGHVS, CDR2 FNYEAQ. Deletions cut 1 base from V and 5 bases from J, with 8 bases between. The CDR3 sequence is CASSLESGYGYTF. The DNA of the CDR3 is TGTGCCAGCAGCTTAGAGTCAGGGTATGGCTACACCTTC.

The chain uses TRBV27 and TRBJ2-1; TRBD2 aligns across 13 bases. V lost 5 bases, J lost 7 bases, and 14 bases stayed unmatched. Germline-derived CDR1 and CDR2 are MNHEY and SMNVEV (reference sequence). The CDR3 has 18 amino acids. CDR3 protein: CASSPDSLAGGPRNEQFF. The CDR3 nucleotides read TGTGCCAGCAGTCCCGATTCACTAGCGGGAGGGCCTAGGAATGAGCAGTTCTTC.